These T cell receptor beta chains were read from a single sample in a study of blood T cell repertoires in COVID-19. Clones were read by immunoSEQ multiplex PCR, and TCRdb kept only the in-frame ones, dropping some. The sample lists about 290,000 clones, over 85% occurring once. Material for sequencing was peripheral blood. The origin of the receptors is a young woman with COVID-19, enrolled during active disease. The CDR3 runs from the conserved cysteine through the conserved F or W. Each record gives: V gene, clone size, J gene, D gene, CDR3 protein, CDR3 DNA. D genes are given only for firm matches. A row's size may be missing; if present it is once, few, many or a size class.

TRBV10-3	NA	TRBJ2-7	TRBD1	CAINGQGDTYEQYF	TGTGCCATCAATGGACAGGGAGATACCTACGAGCAGTACTTC
TRBV23-1	NA	TRBJ2-7	TRBD2	CASSPKRGGPYSYEQYF	TGCGCCAGCAGCCCCAAACGGGGGGGCCCCTACTCCTACGAGCAGTACTTC
TRBV5-1	NA	TRBJ1-1	TRBD1	CASSNQDRARGAFF	TGCGCCAGCAGCAACCAAGACAGGGCCAGAGGAGCTTTCTTT
TRBV6-5	NA	TRBJ1-1	NA	CASSLTGGLLEAFF	TGTGCCAGCAGTTTGACAGGTGGCCTGCTAGAAGCTTTCTTT
TRBV7-9	NA	TRBJ2-1	NA	CASSGSLAEQFF	TGTGCCAGCAGCGGAAGCCTAGCCGAGCAGTTCTTC
TRBV18	NA	TRBJ2-7	TRBD1	CASRGGTGALGVYEQYF	TGTGCCAGTCGAGGAGGGACAGGGGCCCTAGGGGTATACGAGCAGTACTTC
TRBV2	NA	TRBJ2-3	TRBD1	CASSGQGAGDTQYF	TGTGCCAGCAGTGGGCAGGGGGCGGGAGATACGCAGTATTTT
TRBV9	NA	TRBJ2-7	NA	CASSGSSGGSYEQYF	TGTGCCAGCAGCGGGTCTTCCGGGGGATCCTACGAGCAGTACTTC
TRBV19	NA	TRBJ1-4	NA	CASSIDGATGWEKLFF	TGTGCCAGTAGTATAGACGGAGCCACGGGTTGGGAAAAACTGTTTTTT
TRBV18	NA	TRBJ1-5	NA	CASSPGAKGTQGPQHF	TGTGCCAGCTCACCAGGTGCTAAGGGTACTCAGGGGCCCCAGCATTTT
TRBV10-3	NA	TRBJ2-3	NA	CAISDTGLGTQYF	TGTGCCATCAGTGATACGGGACTTGGTACGCAGTATTTT
TRBV6-5	NA	TRBJ1-5	TRBD1	CASSRFRGGNQPQHF	TGTGCCAGCAGCCGATTCAGGGGGGGCAATCAGCCCCAGCATTTT
TRBV12-3/TRBV12-4	NA	TRBJ1-4	TRBD1	CASSRTGGEKLFF	TGTGCCAGCAGTCGGACAGGGGGTGAAAAACTGTTTTTT
TRBV6-1	NA	TRBJ1-6	NA	CASSEWGRRSPLHF	TGTGCCAGCAGTGAATGGGGGCGGCGATCACCCCTCCACTTT
TRBV5-5	NA	TRBJ2-3	TRBD1	CASSTGTGVGTQYF	TGTGCCAGCAGCACCGGGACAGGGGTGGGTACGCAGTATTTT
TRBV25-1	NA	TRBJ1-6	TRBD1	CASRGGAYRSPLHF	TGTGCCAGCAGAGGGGGCGCGTATCGATCACCCCTCCACTTT
TRBV9	few	TRBJ1-1	TRBD1	CASSGPFYLGQADTEAFF	TGTGCCAGCAGCGGACCGTTCTACTTAGGACAGGCGGACACTGAAGCTTTCTTT
TRBV2	NA	TRBJ2-2	NA	CASSETRVYTGELFF	TGTGCCAGCAGTGAAACCAGGGTTTACACCGGGGAGCTGTTTTTT
TRBV7-8	NA	TRBJ1-6	TRBD1	CASSKGTGRTPLHF	TGTGCCAGCAGCAAAGGGACAGGGAGAACACCCCTCCACTTT
TRBV6-2/TRBV6-3	NA	TRBJ2-5	NA	CASSPRSSVPPETQYF	TGTGCCAGCAGTCCCCGGTCTAGCGTTCCCCCAGAGACCCAGTACTTC
TRBV11-2	NA	TRBJ1-5	NA	CASSLGFVGASNQPQHF	TGTGCCAGCAGCTTAGGATTCGTGGGGGCGAGCAATCAGCCCCAGCATTTT
TRBV6-1	NA	TRBJ1-1	TRBD1	CASSERGQEAEAFF	TGTGCCAGCAGTGAGAGGGGACAGGAGGCTGAAGCTTTCTTT
TRBV28	NA	TRBJ2-7	TRBD2	CASRISGGPYEQYF	TGTGCCAGCAGAATTAGCGGGGGCCCCTACGAGCAGTACTTC
TRBV5-1	NA	TRBJ2-5	TRBD1	CASSLEPGTGGTQYF	TGCGCCAGCAGCTTGGAGCCGGGTACAGGGGGGACCCAGTACTTC
TRBV6-5	NA	TRBJ1-5	NA	CASSLGAFGNQPQHF	TGTGCCAGCAGTTTGGGCGCATTTGGCAATCAGCCCCAGCATTTT
TRBV5-6	NA	TRBJ1-1	NA	CASSYGWTEAFF	TGTGCCAGCAGCTACGGGTGGACTGAAGCTTTCTTT
TRBV2	NA	TRBJ1-5	NA	CASSKGGWGQPQHF	TGTGCCAGCAGCAAAGGAGGATGGGGTCAGCCCCAGCATTTT
TRBV7-9	NA	TRBJ2-5	NA	CASSRVEARTQYF	TGTGCCAGCAGCCGGGTCGAGGCGAGGACCCAGTACTTC
TRBV29-1	once	TRBJ2-6	TRBD2	CSVRTGGSSGANVLTF	TGCAGCGTTCGAACGGGCGGGAGCTCTGGGGCCAACGTCCTGACTTTC
TRBV10-2	NA	TRBJ2-7	NA	CASRELSYEQYF	TGCGCCAGCAGGGAGCTTTCCTACGAGCAGTACTTC
TRBV28	NA	TRBJ2-7	TRBD2	CASSYGRGGSYEQYF	TGTGCCAGCAGTTACGGTCGCGGGGGCTCCTACGAGCAGTACTTC
TRBV10-2	NA	TRBJ2-5	TRBD2	CASSDPSGGVRQETQYF	TGCGCCAGCAGTGATCCTAGCGGGGGGGTCCGGCAAGAGACCCAGTACTTC
TRBV28	NA	TRBJ2-4	TRBD2	CASLTSGRNIQYF	TGTGCCAGCTTGACTAGCGGGCGGAACATTCAGTACTTC
TRBV4-1	NA	TRBJ1-1	NA	CASSQVGGMAEAFF	TGCGCCAGCAGCCAAGTCGGGGGGATGGCTGAAGCTTTCTTT
TRBV10-3	NA	TRBJ1-2	NA	CAISAGNYGYTF	TGTGCCATCAGTGCGGGGAACTATGGCTACACCTTC
TRBV7-9	NA	TRBJ1-2	NA	CASSFTGTATRRYGYTF	TGTGCCAGCAGCTTCACGGGGACTGCGACTCGACGTTATGGCTACACCTTC
TRBV20-1	NA	TRBJ2-2	NA	CSASGRGNTGELFF	TGCAGTGCTAGTGGGCGGGGGAACACCGGGGAGCTGTTTTTT
TRBV6-6	many	TRBJ1-4	NA	CASTGGTATNEKLFF	TGTGCCAGCACTGGGGGCACAGCAACTAATGAAAAACTGTTTTTT
TRBV2	NA	TRBJ2-6	TRBD1	CASRSGQNLMSGANVLTF	TGTGCCAGCAGGTCGGGACAGAACCTGATGTCTGGGGCCAACGTCCTGACTTTC